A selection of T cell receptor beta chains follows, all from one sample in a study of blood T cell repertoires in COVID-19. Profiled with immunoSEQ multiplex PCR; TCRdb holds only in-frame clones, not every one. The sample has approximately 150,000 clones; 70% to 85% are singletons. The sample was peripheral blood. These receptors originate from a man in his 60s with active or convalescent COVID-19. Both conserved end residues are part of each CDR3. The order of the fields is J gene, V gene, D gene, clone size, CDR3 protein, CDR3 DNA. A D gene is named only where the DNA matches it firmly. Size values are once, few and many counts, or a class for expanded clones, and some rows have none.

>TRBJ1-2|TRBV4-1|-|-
CASSQVSGANYGYTF
TGCGCCAGCAGCCAAGTGAGTGGTGCTAACTATGGCTACACCTTC
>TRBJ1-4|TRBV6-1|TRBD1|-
CASLQGISEKLFF
TGTGCCAGCCTACAGGGGATAAGTGAAAAACTGTTTTTT
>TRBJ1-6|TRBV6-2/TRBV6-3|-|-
CASSYTTLHEVDSPLHF
TGTGCCAGCAGTTACACGACCCTTCATGAGGTAGACTCACCCCTCCACTTT
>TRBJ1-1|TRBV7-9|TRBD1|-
CASGQGEADEAFF
TGTGCCAGCGGACAGGGGGAAGCTGATGAAGCTTTCTTT
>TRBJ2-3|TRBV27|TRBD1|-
CASSYRGSRTDTQYF
TGTGCCAGCAGTTACAGGGGCTCGAGAACAGATACGCAGTATTTT
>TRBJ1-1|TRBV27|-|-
CASTPGGTVNTEAFF
TGTGCCAGCACGCCTGGAGGGACGGTGAACACTGAAGCTTTCTTT
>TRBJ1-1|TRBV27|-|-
CASSTLGGNTEAFF
TGTGCCAGCAGTACCTTGGGGGGGAACACTGAAGCTTTCTTT
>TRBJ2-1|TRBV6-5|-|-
CASRPGGRGEQFF
TGTGCCAGCAGACCCGGTGGGAGAGGTGAGCAGTTCTTC
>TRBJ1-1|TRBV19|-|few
CASSIAAAEVVGAFF
TGTGCCAGTAGTATCGCGGCGGCAGAAGTTGTTGGAGCTTTCTTT
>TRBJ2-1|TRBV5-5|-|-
CASTLGLDLYNEQFF
TGTGCCAGCACTCTGGGACTCGACTTGTACAATGAGCAGTTCTTC
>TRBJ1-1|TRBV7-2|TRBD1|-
CASNRQGRNTEAFF
TGTGCCAGCAACCGACAGGGAAGGAACACTGAAGCTTTCTTT
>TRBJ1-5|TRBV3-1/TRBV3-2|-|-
CASRQGSQPQHF
TGTGCCAGCAGGCAGGGGTCCCAGCCCCAGCATTTT
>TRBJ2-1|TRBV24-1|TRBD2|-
CATSGPGLVGEQFF
TGTGCCACCAGTGGGCCGGGACTAGTAGGTGAGCAGTTCTTC
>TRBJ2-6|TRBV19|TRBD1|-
CASTWTGSSGANVLTF
TGTGCCAGTACTTGGACAGGGAGCTCTGGGGCCAACGTCCTGACTTTC
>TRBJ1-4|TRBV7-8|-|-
CASSLQGWGRTNEKLFF
TGTGCCAGCAGCTTACAGGGGTGGGGGCGGACTAATGAAAAACTGTTTTTT